This T cell receptor (beta chain) was found in a study of cytomegalovirus exposure and HLA in healthy donors. Overall study findings and caveats: In vitro, a few CMV-associated chains proved specific for CMV antigens. Productive rates of about 87% or about 30% were seen for most TCR beta V segments in an earlier analysis. Later analysis demonstrated an association between a missense DCLRE1C variant and TCR beta V- and J-gene trimming. According to reports, the classifier identified cytomegalovirus status with high specificity and sensitivity.

The germline V gene encodes CDR1 ENHRY and CDR2 SYGVKD. The CDR3 has 15 residues. 13 Jbeta primers and 60 Vbeta primers were used for the PCR. The protocol was immunoSEQ multiplex PCR, while the TCRdb copy is restricted to in-frame clones and leaves out a portion. The sample has 170,000 or so clones; 77% are singletons. On this clone: Its specificity is not known.

This chain links TRBV10-3 with TRBJ2-5; 7 nucleotides agree with TRBD2. This clonotype originated in a woman aged 25 to 39 in good health and CMV-seropositive. Sequencing used PBMCs. CDR3 nucleotides: TGTGCGACCCGGGAGGCCCTCGGGGGAAAAGAGACCCAGTACTTC. Protein product: CATREALGGKETQYF.